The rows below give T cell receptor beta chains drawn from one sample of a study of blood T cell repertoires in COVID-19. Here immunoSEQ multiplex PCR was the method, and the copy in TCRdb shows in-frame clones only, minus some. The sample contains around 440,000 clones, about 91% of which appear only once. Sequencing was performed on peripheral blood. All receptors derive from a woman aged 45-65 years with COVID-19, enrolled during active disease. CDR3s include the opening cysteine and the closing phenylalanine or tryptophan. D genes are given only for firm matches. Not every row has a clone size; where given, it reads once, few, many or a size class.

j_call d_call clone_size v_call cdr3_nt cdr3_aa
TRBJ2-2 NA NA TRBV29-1 TGCAGCGTTGCAAATGCAGGTTGGAGCGGCGGGGAGCTGTTTTTT CSVANAGWSGGELFF
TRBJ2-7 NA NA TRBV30 TGTGCCTGGACCAAACTCGACAGGGAGGTACCGATAACCTACGAGCAGTACTTC CAWTKLDREVPITYEQYF
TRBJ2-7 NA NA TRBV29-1 TGCAGCGTTGTTGGCATCCTACGAGGCGAGCAGTACTTC CSVVGILRGEQYF
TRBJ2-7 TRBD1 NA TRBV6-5 TGTGCCACCAGACAGGGGGCCTACGAGCAGTACTTC CATRQGAYEQYF
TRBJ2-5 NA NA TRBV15 TGTGCCACCAGCTCGACAGTGAACTACCAAGAGACCCAGTACTTC CATSSTVNYQETQYF
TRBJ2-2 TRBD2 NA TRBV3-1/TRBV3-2 TGTGCCAGCAGCCATCGGACTAGCGGTAGTGCCGGGGAGCTGTTTTTT CASSHRTSGSAGELFF
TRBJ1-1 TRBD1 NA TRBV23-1 TGCGCCGCTACAGGGGTAGACACTGAAGCTTTCTTT CAATGVDTEAFF
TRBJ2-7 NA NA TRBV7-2 TGTGCCAGCAGCTCTAGACTTTTATACGAGCAGTACTTC CASSSRLLYEQYF
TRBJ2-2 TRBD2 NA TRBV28 TGTGCCAGCCCTCCCTCGAGCGGGGGCGGAACCGGGGAGCTGTTTTTT CASPPSSGGGTGELFF
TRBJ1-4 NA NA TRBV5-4 TGTGCCAGCAGCTCCAGGGCAGGGTCTGGTGAAAAACTGTTTTTT CASSSRAGSGEKLFF
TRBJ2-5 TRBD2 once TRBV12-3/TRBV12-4 TGTGCCAGCAGTCGGGGAGGGGAGACCCAGTACTTC CASSRGGETQYF
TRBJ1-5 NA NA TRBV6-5 NA CASSSSTGGNQPQHF
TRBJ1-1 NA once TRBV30 TGTGCCTGGAGTGTATCTATCGTGAACACTGAAGCTTTCTTT CAWSVSIVNTEAFF
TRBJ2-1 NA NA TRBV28 TGTGCCAGCAGTTCCGAGGGGGGGAGGAATGAGCAGTTCTTC CASSSEGGRNEQFF
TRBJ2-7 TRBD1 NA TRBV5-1 TGCGCCAGCAGCCCGACAGGGCGATCCTACGAGCAGTACTTC CASSPTGRSYEQYF
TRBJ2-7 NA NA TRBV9 TGTGCCAGCAGCGTAGCAGGGGCCCCCTCCAGAGTCTACGAGCAGTACTTC CASSVAGAPSRVYEQYF
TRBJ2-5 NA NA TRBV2 TGTGCCAGCAGTGATGGACGGGGAGGAGAGACCCAGTACTTC CASSDGRGGETQYF
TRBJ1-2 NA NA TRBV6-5 TGTGCCAGCAGTTACCTCGGACTTGTGGAGGGCTACACCTTC CASSYLGLVEGYTF
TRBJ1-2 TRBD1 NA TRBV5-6 TGTGCCAGCAGCTTAACACAGGGGAATGGCTACACCTTC CASSLTQGNGYTF
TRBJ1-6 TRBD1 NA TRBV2 TGTGCCAGCAAGCCGACAGGGGGCGATTCACCCCTCCACTTT CASKPTGGDSPLHF
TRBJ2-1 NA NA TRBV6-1 TGTGCCAGCAGTGAAGGGACAGCCACTGAGCAGTTCTTC CASSEGTATEQFF
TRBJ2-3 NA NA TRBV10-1 TGCGCCAGCGGAGAAACGGGAGATACGCAGTATTTT CASGETGDTQYF
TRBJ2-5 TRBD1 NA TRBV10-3 TGTGCCATCAGTGAGCCGGGACAGGGGGAGACCCAGTACTTC CAISEPGQGETQYF
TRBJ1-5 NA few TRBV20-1 TGCAGTGCTAGTAACAGTCTTCAGCCCCAGCATTTT CSASNSLQPQHF
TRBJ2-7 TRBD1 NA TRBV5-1 TGCGCCAGCAGCATCGACAGGGACTACGAGCAGTACTTC CASSIDRDYEQYF
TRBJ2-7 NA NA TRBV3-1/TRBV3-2 TGTGCCAGCAGCCAAGATCGCGACGAGCAGTACTTC CASSQDRDEQYF
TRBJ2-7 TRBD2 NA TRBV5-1 TGCGCCAGCAGCTCTGGGGGGGGCGAGCAGTACTTC CASSSGGGEQYF
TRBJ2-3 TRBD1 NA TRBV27 TGTGCCAGCAGTTTTGTCGGTTTGGGGACAGCAGATACGCAGTATTTT CASSFVGLGTADTQYF
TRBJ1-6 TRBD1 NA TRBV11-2 TGTGCCAGCAGCTTAGGACAGGGCAATTCACCCCTCCACTTT CASSLGQGNSPLHF
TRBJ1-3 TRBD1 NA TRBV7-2 TGTGCCAGCAGCTTTACCGGGACAGGGGGCGGAAACACCATATATTTT CASSFTGTGGGNTIYF
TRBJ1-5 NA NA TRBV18 TGTGCCAGCTCAGGACAGTCGGGCAATCAGCCCCAGCATTTT CASSGQSGNQPQHF
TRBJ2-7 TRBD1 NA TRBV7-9 TGTGCCAGCAGCCCGAGGACAGGGCAAAACTACGAGCAGTACTTC CASSPRTGQNYEQYF
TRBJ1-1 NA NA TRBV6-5 TGTGCCAGCAGTTACTTTAGGGGTACTGAAGCTTTCTTT CASSYFRGTEAFF
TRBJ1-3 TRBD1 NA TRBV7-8 TGTGCCAGCAGCCCCCTCGGACAGGGATCTGGAAACACCATATATTTT CASSPLGQGSGNTIYF
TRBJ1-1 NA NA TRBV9 TGTGCCAGCAGCGTAGGGGCCCTTAGGGACTCTTCCTCCCCTGAAGCTTTCTTT CASSVGALRDSSSPEAFF
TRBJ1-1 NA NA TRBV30 TGTGCCTGGAGTACAGAAGGGAACACTGAAGCTTTCTTT CAWSTEGNTEAFF
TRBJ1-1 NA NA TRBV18 TGTGCCAGCTCACCACCGAACAGCCACACTGAAGCTTTCTTT CASSPPNSHTEAFF
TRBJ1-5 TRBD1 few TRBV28 TGTGCCAGCAGACCAGACAGGGGGCATCAGCCCCAGCATTTT CASRPDRGHQPQHF
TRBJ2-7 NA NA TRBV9 TGTGCCAGCAGCGCCGTTATCGACAGCGAAGAGCAGTACTTC CASSAVIDSEEQYF
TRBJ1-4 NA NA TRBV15 TGTGCCACCAGCAGTCTTCACTCAACTAATGAAAAACTGTTTTTT CATSSLHSTNEKLFF
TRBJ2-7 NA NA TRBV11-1 TGTGCCAGCAGCTTAGATCTGGCGGGGATCTCCTACGAGCAGTACTTC CASSLDLAGISYEQYF
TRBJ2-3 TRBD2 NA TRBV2 TGTGCCAGCAGCGTCGGGACTAGCGGGGAGACAGATACGCAGTATTTT CASSVGTSGETDTQYF
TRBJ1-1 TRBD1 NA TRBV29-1 TGCAGCCTTAAGACAGGGGACACTGAAGCTTTCTTT CSLKTGDTEAFF
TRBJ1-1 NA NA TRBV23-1 TGCGCCAGCAGTTTGGGGGGAAAGAACACTGAAGCTTTCTTT CASSLGGKNTEAFF
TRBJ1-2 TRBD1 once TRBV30 TGTGCAGGGGGGACAGGGCCTTCCTATGGCTACACCTTC CAGGTGPSYGYTF
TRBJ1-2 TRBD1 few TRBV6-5 TGTGCCAGCAGACGGACAGGGAAGGAGGATGGCTACACCTTC CASRRTGKEDGYTF
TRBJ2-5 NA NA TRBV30 TGTGCCTGGAGCTTCGAAGAGACCCAGTACTTC CAWSFEETQYF
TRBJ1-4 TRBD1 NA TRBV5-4 TGTGCCAGCAGGGGACAGAATAATGAAAAACTGTTTTTT CASRGQNNEKLFF
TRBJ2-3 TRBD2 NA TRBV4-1 TGCGCCAGCAGTCAAGTACTCCTAGCGGGAACCTCCACAGATACGCAGTATTTT CASSQVLLAGTSTDTQYF
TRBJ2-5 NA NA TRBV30 TGTGCCTCGGGACCCGGAGAGACCCAGTACTTC CASGPGETQYF
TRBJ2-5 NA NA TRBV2 TGTGCCAGCAGTGCTGAGGGCCGGGAGACCCAGTACTTC CASSAEGRETQYF